A selection of T cell receptor beta chains follows, all from one sample in a study of T cells after yellow fever vaccination. TCRdb reprocessed the 5' RACE reads via MiXCR and lists one record per CDR3 protein. The table has under 600,000 distinct CDR3 sequences, around an eighth seen once. The sample was PBMCs, taken on the day of the yellow fever booster vaccination. The receptors shown here come from a man aged 25-45 years who received the YFV17D yellow fever vaccine. CDR3s include the opening cysteine and the closing phenylalanine or tryptophan. D genes are given only for firm matches. Size is omitted from some rows. Given values are once, few, many or a class for expanded clones.

j_call d_call v_call clone_size cdr3_nt cdr3_aa
TRBJ2-7 TRBD1 TRBV6-1 - TGTGCCAGCTTCTCGGGACAGGGGAGCGAGCAGTACTTC CASFSGQGSEQYF
TRBJ2-1 TRBD1 TRBV6-2/TRBV6-3 - TGTGCCAGCACCCGAAGGTACAGGGGGCGCGATGAGCAGTTCTTC CASTRRYRGRDEQFF
TRBJ2-7 - TRBV10-2 many TGCGCCAGCAGTGAGTCATCGGGGATGACCTACGAGCAGTACTTC CASSESSGMTYEQYF
TRBJ1-1 - TRBV5-1 - TGCGCCAGCAGCTTGACTGACACTGAAGCTTTCTTT CASSLTDTEAFF
TRBJ2-1 TRBD2 TRBV11-3 - TGTGCCAGCAGCTTAGTTGGGACTAGCGGGAACCCCCCCTACAATGAGCAGTTCTTC CASSLVGTSGNPPYNEQFF
TRBJ2-7 TRBD2 TRBV7-6 - TGTGCCAGCAGCCCACTTTCTAGCGGGAGTTCCTACGAGCAGTACTTC CASSPLSSGSSYEQYF
TRBJ2-4 - TRBV20-1 - TGCAGCGCCCCTTTTAACATTCAGTACTTC CSAPFNIQYF
TRBJ2-3 - TRBV7-2 few TGTGCCAGCAGGGATATGAAGGACACAGATACGCAGTATTTT CASRDMKDTDTQYF
TRBJ2-5 TRBD1 TRBV5-1 - TGCGCCAGTCAGACAGGGGGCCAAGAGACCCAGTACTTC CASQTGGQETQYF
TRBJ2-3 TRBD1 TRBV5-1 few TGCGCCAGCAGCTTGGACAGGGGTCCAGATACGCAGTATTTT CASSLDRGPDTQYF
TRBJ2-7 TRBD2 TRBV29-1 - TGCAGCGTAGCAACTAGCGGGAGTTTGAACGAGCAGTACTTC CSVATSGSLNEQYF